A selection of T cell receptor beta chains follows, all from one sample in a study of T cells in Graves' hyperthyroidism and ophthalmopathy. TCRdb reanalysed the multiplex PCR reads using MiXCR and keeps one entry per CDR3 protein. The sample carries about 640,000 distinct CDR3 sequences, 14% recorded once. The sequencing input was blood. The receptors shown here come from a woman aged 45-59 years with Graves' ophthalmopathy. The CDR3 runs from the conserved cysteine through the conserved F or W. The order of the fields is V gene, CDR3 length, D gene, clone size, J gene, CDR3 protein, CDR3 DNA. The D gene is left open where the match is weak. Clone size, where shown, is once, few, many, or a class for clones that have expanded.

v_call: TRBV12-3/TRBV12-4; cdr3_length: 13; d_call: -; clone_size: many; j_call: TRBJ2-7; cdr3_aa: CASSFRPADEQYF; cdr3_nt: TGTGCCAGCAGTTTCCGGCCCGCGGACGAGCAGTACTTC
v_call: TRBV6-1; cdr3_length: 16; d_call: TRBD1; clone_size: many; j_call: TRBJ1-2; cdr3_aa: CASSTSDHRGNFGYTF; cdr3_nt: TGTGCCAGCTCTACTTCAGACCACAGGGGAAACTTTGGCTACACCTTC
v_call: TRBV20-1; cdr3_length: 15; d_call: -; clone_size: few; j_call: TRBJ2-3; cdr3_aa: CSAGRAGVGTDTQYF; cdr3_nt: TGCAGTGCGGGAAGGGCGGGTGTTGGCACAGATACGCAGTATTTT
v_call: TRBV6-1; cdr3_length: 14; d_call: -; clone_size: -; j_call: TRBJ2-1; cdr3_aa: CASSRFSSYNEQFF; cdr3_nt: TGTGCCAGCAGTAGATTTAGCTCCTACAATGAGCAGTTCTTC
v_call: TRBV15; cdr3_length: 14; d_call: -; clone_size: many; j_call: TRBJ2-3; cdr3_aa: CATSRDVYPDTQYF; cdr3_nt: TGTGCCACCAGCAGAGATGTTTACCCAGATACGCAGTATTTT
v_call: TRBV29-1; cdr3_length: 13; d_call: -; clone_size: -; j_call: TRBJ2-5; cdr3_aa: CSVDSGIQETQYF; cdr3_nt: TGCAGCGTTGATTCAGGGATCCAAGAGACCCAGTACTTC
v_call: TRBV28; cdr3_length: 16; d_call: TRBD2; clone_size: many; j_call: TRBJ2-2; cdr3_aa: CASRTGLAAETGELFF; cdr3_nt: TGTGCCTCACGGACGGGACTAGCGGCAGAAACCGGGGAGCTGTTTTTT
v_call: TRBV6-5; cdr3_length: 16; d_call: -; clone_size: -; j_call: TRBJ2-1; cdr3_aa: CASSYHKNHPRDEQFF; cdr3_nt: TGTGCCAGCAGTTATCATAAGAATCACCCCCGGGATGAGCAGTTCTTC
v_call: TRBV14; cdr3_length: 15; d_call: TRBD1; clone_size: many; j_call: TRBJ2-3; cdr3_aa: CASSQLTGGADTQYF; cdr3_nt: TGTGCCAGCAGCCAATTGACAGGGGGCGCAGATACGCAGTATTTT
v_call: TRBV5-1; cdr3_length: 13; d_call: -; clone_size: many; j_call: TRBJ1-2; cdr3_aa: CASSDAADYGYTF; cdr3_nt: TGCGCCAGCAGCGACGCGGCAGACTATGGCTACACCTTC
v_call: TRBV5-5; cdr3_length: 15; d_call: -; clone_size: many; j_call: TRBJ1-5; cdr3_aa: CASSQMAGYSQPQHF; cdr3_nt: TGTGCCAGCAGCCAAATGGCGGGGTATAGTCAGCCCCAGCATTTT
v_call: TRBV5-1; cdr3_length: 14; d_call: TRBD1; clone_size: -; j_call: TRBJ2-2; cdr3_aa: CASSGWTGSGELFF; cdr3_nt: TGCGCCAGCAGCGGATGGACAGGATCCGGGGAGCTGTTTTTT
v_call: TRBV7-6; cdr3_length: 20; d_call: TRBD2; clone_size: many; j_call: TRBJ2-1; cdr3_aa: CASSLVYGGRATYSYNEQFF; cdr3_nt: TGTGCCAGCAGCTTAGTGTATGGGGGGAGGGCTACTTACTCCTACAATGAGCAGTTCTTC
v_call: TRBV7-9; cdr3_length: 13; d_call: -; clone_size: many; j_call: TRBJ2-7; cdr3_aa: CASSAGSTYEQYF; cdr3_nt: TGTGCCAGCAGCGCGGGCTCCACCTACGAGCAGTACTTC
v_call: TRBV29-1; cdr3_length: 14; d_call: -; clone_size: -; j_call: TRBJ2-2; cdr3_aa: CSVDKREGAGELFF; cdr3_nt: TGCAGCGTTGATAAAAGAGAGGGGGCCGGGGAGCTGTTTTTT
v_call: TRBV20-1; cdr3_length: 16; d_call: TRBD2; clone_size: few; j_call: TRBJ2-5; cdr3_aa: CSARFTGTSGSHFQYF; cdr3_nt: TGCAGTGCTAGATTCACCGGGACTAGCGGGAGTCATTTTCAGTACTTC
v_call: TRBV4-3; cdr3_length: 16; d_call: TRBD1; clone_size: -; j_call: TRBJ2-4; cdr3_aa: CASSQVQGAQVSIQYF; cdr3_nt: TGCGCCAGCAGCCAAGTCCAGGGGGCGCAGGTTAGCATTCAGTACTTC
v_call: TRBV4-1; cdr3_length: 13; d_call: -; clone_size: -; j_call: TRBJ1-4; cdr3_aa: CASSQDLNEKLFF; cdr3_nt: TGCGCCAGCAGCCAAGATCTGAATGAAAAACTGTTTTTT
v_call: TRBV3-1; cdr3_length: 16; d_call: -; clone_size: -; j_call: TRBJ2-6; cdr3_aa: CASSQVRASGANVLTF; cdr3_nt: TGTGCCAGCAGCCAAGTAAGGGCCTCTGGGGCCAACGTCCTGACTTTC
v_call: TRBV20-1; cdr3_length: 16; d_call: -; clone_size: many; j_call: TRBJ2-1; cdr3_aa: CSALPLLVPGTNEQFF; cdr3_nt: TGCAGTGCCCTACCACTTCTAGTCCCAGGGACCAATGAGCAGTTCTTC
v_call: TRBV4-3; cdr3_length: 17; d_call: -; clone_size: -; j_call: TRBJ2-1; cdr3_aa: CASSPGVFAARGDEQFF; cdr3_nt: TGCGCCAGCAGCCCTGGGGTTTTTGCGGCCAGAGGGGATGAGCAGTTCTTC